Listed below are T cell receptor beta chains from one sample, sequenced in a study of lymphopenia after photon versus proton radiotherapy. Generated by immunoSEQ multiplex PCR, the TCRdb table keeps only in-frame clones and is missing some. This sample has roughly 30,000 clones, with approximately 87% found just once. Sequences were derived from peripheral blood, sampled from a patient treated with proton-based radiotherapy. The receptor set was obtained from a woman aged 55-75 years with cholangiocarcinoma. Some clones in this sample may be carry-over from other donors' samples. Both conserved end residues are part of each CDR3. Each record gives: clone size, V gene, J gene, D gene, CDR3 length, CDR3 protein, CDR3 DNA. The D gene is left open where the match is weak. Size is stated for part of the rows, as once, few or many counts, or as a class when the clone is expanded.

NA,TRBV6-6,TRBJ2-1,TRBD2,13,CSTAGALNNEQFF,TGTTCTACGGCGGGAGCTCTGAACAATGAGCAGTTCTTC
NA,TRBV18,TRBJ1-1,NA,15,CASSPIWGDDTEAFF,TGTGCCAGCTCACCAATCTGGGGGGACGACACTGAAGCTTTCTTT
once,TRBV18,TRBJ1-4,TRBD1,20,CASSPYPRVGAGTEDEKLFF,TGTGCCAGCTCACCTTACCCCAGGGTTGGAGCCGGGACAGAAGATGAAAAACTGTTTTTT
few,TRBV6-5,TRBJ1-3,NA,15,CASSYSGGSGNTIYF,TGTGCCAGCAGTTACTCCGGTGGTTCTGGAAACACCATATATTTT
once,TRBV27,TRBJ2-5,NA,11,CASILEETQYF,TGTGCCAGCATTTTAGAGGAGACCCAGTACTTC
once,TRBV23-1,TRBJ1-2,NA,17,CASSQSIIGRGTYGYTF,TGCGCCAGCAGTCAATCCATCATCGGGAGGGGGACCTATGGCTACACCTTC
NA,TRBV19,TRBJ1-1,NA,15,CASSLSGTPNTEAFF,TGTGCCAGTAGCCTATCCGGGACCCCGAACACTGAAGCTTTCTTT
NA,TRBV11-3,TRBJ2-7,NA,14,CASSLDGQSYEQYF,TGTGCCAGCAGCTTAGACGGACAGTCTTACGAGCAGTACTTC
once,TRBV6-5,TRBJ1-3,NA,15,CASSYQGSSGNTIYF,TGTGCCAGCAGTTACCAGGGTTCCTCGGGAAACACCATATATTTT
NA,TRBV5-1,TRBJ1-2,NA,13,CASSLDSFYGYTF,TGCGCCAGCAGCTTAGACAGCTTCTATGGCTACACCTTC